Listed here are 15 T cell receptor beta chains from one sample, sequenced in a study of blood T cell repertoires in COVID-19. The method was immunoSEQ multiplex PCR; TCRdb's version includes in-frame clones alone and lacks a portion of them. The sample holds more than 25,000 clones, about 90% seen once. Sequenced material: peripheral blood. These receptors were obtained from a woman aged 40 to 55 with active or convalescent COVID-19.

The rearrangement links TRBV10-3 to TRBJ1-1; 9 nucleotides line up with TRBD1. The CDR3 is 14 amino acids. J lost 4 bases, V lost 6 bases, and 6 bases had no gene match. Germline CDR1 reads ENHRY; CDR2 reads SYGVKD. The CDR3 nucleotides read TGTGCCATCAGACAGGGGGCGCAGCCCACTGAAGCTTTCTTT. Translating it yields CAIRQGAQPTEAFF.

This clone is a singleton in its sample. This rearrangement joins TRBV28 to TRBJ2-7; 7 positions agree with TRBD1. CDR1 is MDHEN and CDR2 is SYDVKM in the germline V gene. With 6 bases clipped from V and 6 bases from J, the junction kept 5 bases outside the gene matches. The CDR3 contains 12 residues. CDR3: CASSLTGREQYF. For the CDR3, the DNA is TGTGCCAGCAGCCTGACAGGGCGCGAGCAGTACTTC. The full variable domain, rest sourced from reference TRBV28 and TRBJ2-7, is DVKVTQSSRYLVKRTGEKVFLECVQDMDHENMFWYRQDPGLGLRLIYFSYDVKMKEKGDIPEGYSVSREKKERFSLILESASTNQTSMYLCASSLTGREQYFGPGTRLTVT.

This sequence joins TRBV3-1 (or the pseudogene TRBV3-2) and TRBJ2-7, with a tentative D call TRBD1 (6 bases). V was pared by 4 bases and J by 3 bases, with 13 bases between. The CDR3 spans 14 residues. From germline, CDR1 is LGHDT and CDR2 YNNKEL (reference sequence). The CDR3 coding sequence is TGTGCCAGCAGCCCGAAGACAGGCTACTACGAGCAGTACTTC. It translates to CASSPKTGYYEQYF.

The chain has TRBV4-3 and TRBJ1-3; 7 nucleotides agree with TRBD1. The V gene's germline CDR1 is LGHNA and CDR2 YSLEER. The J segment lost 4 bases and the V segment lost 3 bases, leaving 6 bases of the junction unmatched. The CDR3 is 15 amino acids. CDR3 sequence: CASSQSTGIGNTIYF. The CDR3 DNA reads TGCGCCAGCAGCCAGTCGACAGGGATCGGAAACACCATATATTTT.

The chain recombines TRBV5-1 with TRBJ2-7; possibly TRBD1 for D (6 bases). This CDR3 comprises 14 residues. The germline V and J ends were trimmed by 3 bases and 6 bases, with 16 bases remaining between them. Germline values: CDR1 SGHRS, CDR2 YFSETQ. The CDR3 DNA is TGCGCCAGCAGCTCGCGGACAGCGCGTAGCGAGCAGTACTTC. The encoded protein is CASSSRTARSEQYF.

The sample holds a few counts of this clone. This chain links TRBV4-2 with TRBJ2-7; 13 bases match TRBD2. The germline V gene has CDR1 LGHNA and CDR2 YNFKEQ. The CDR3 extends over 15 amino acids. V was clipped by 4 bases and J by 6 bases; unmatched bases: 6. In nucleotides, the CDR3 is TGTGCCAGCAGCCGACCGGGACTAGCGGGGTCCGAGCAGTACTTC. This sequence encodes CASSRPGLAGSEQYF.

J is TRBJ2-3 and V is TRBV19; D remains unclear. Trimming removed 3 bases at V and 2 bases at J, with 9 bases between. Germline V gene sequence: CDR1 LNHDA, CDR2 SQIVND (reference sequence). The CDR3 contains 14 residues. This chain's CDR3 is CASSITSATDTQYF. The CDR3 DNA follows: TGTGCCAGTAGTATCACCAGCGCCACAGATACGCAGTATTTT.

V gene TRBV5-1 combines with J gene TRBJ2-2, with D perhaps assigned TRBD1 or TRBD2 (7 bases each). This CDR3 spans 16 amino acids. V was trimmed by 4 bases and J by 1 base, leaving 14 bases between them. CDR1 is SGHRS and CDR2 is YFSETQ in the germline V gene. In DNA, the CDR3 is TGCGCCAGCAGCCTGGGAGGGGGCGTGAACACCGGGGAGCTGTTTTTT. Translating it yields CASSLGGGVNTGELFF.

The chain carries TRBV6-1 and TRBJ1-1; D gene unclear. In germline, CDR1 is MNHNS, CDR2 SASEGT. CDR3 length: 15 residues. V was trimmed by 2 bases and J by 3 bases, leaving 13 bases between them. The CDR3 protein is CASSEPRKEDTEAFF. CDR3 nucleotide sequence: TGTGCCAGCAGTGAACCCCGGAAGGAGGACACTGAAGCTTTCTTT.

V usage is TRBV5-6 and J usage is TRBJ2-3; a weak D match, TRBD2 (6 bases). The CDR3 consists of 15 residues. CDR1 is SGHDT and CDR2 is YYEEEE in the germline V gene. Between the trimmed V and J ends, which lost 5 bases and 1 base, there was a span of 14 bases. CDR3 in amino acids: CASRYGTWGTDTQYF. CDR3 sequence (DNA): TGTGCCAGCAGGTACGGGACTTGGGGCACAGATACGCAGTATTTT.

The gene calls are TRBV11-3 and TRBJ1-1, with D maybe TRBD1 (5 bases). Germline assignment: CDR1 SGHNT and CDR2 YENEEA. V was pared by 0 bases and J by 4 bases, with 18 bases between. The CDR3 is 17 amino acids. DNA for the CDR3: TGTGCCAGCAGCTTAGATGCGCCCCCGGGGGGACGCACTGAAGCTTTCTTT. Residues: CASSLDAPPGGRTEAFF.

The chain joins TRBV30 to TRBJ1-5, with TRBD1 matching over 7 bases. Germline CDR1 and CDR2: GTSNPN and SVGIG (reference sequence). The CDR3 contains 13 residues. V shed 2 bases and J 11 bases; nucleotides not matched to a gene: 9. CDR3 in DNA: TGTGCCTGGAGTCAGGGGGGACTCAGGGCCCAGCATTTT. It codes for CAWSQGGLRAQHF.

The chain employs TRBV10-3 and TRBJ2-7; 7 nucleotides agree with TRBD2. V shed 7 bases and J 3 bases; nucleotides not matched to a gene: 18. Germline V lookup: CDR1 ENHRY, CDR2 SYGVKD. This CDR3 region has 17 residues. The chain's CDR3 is CAIIEGRDDPQYYEQYF. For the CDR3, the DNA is TGTGCCATCATAGAGGGGAGGGACGATCCACAGTACTACGAGCAGTACTTC.

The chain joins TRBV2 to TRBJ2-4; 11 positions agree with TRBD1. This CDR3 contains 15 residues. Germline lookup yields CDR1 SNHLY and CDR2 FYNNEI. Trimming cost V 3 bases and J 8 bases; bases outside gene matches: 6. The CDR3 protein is CASSDSGQGVDIQYF. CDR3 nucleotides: TGTGCCAGCAGTGATTCGGGACAGGGGGTGGACATTCAGTACTTC.

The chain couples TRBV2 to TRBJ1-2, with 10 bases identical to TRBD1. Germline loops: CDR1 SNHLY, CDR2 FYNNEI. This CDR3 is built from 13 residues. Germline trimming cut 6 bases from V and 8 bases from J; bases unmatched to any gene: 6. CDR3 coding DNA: TGTGCCAGCAGGTCCGGGACAGGGGTAGGCTACACCTTC. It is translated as CASRSGTGVGYTF.